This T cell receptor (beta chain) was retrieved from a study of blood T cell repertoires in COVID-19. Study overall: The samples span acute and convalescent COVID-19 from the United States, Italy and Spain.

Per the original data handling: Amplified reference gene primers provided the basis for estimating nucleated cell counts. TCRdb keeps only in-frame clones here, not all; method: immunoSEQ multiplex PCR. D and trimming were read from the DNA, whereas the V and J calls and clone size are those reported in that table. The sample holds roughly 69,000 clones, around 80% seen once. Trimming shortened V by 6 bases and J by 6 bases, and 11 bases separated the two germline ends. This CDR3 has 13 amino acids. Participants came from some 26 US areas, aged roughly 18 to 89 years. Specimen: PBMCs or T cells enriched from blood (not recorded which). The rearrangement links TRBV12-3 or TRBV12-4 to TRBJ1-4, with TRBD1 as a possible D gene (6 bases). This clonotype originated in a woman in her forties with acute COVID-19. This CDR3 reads CASSRRTDEKLFF. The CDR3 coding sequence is TGTGCCAGCAGCCGCCGGACAGATGAAAAACTGTTTTTT.